The subject of this entry is one T cell receptor (beta chain). Its antigen is not identified. This specimen belongs to a study of neurological immune-mediated disorders. Study-level points and caveats: With the multiple sclerosis repertoire cluster, none of the clinical or MRI features showed an association.

TCRdb analysed the 5' RACE reads with MiXCR anew, one entry per CDR3 protein. The sample holds about 66,000 distinct CDR3 sequences, almost 3.5% seen once. This sequence originates from a man in his forties with multiple sclerosis. The sequenced material came from PBMCs.

The CDR3 is CASQTGTNEQYF. DNA for the CDR3: TGTGCCAGCCAGACAGGTACCAACGAGCAGTACTTC. V usage is TRBV14 and J usage is TRBJ2-7; TRBD1 might be the D (6 bases). The CDR3 covers 12 residues. The germline V gene has CDR1 SGHDN and CDR2 FVKESK. Trimming removed 8 bases from V and 5 bases from J, with 13 bases in between.